These 6 T cell receptor beta chains share one sample of origin, sequenced in a study of lymphopenia after photon versus proton radiotherapy. Clones were sequenced by immunoSEQ multiplex PCR, and TCRdb holds only the in-frame ones, with some missing. Counted here are approximately 35,000 clones, 90% occurring once; the ten biggest clones make up roughly 6.2%. The sequences come from peripheral blood, collected from a patient treated with photon-based radiotherapy. These receptors originate from a woman in her fifties or sixties with pancreatic cancer.

The rearrangement links TRBV5-1 to TRBJ2-5, with 7 bases that match TRBD1. Germline assignment: CDR1 SGHRS and CDR2 YFSETQ. Trimming removed 0 bases from V and 5 bases from J; junction bases left unmatched: 7. The CDR3 runs to 15 residues. The CDR3 sequence: CASSLVPGGSETQYF. The CDR3 DNA reads TGCGCCAGCAGCTTGGTTCCAGGGGGTAGTGAGACCCAGTACTTC.

The chain carries TRBV7-2 and TRBJ1-2, with 7 bases identical to TRBD1. CDR3 length equals 16 residues. Trimming removed 4 bases from V and 3 bases from J; junction bases left unmatched: 11. The germline V gene has CDR1 SGHTA and CDR2 FQGNSA. The CDR3, as DNA: TGTGCCAGCAGCTCACTCACAGGGGTTGAGGACTATGGCTACACCTTC. It encodes CASSSLTGVEDYGYTF. The complete variable domain, with remaining parts taken from reference TRBV7-2 and TRBJ1-2, reads GAGVSQSPSNKVTEKGKDVELRCDPISGHTALYWYRQSLGQGLEFLIYFQGNSAPDKSGLPSDRFSAERTGGSVSTLTIQRTQQEDSAVYLCASSSLTGVEDYGYTFGSGTRLTVV.

This clone showed up just a few times. This chain connects TRBV4-1 to TRBJ1-1; no clear D. Trimming removed 0 bases at V and 0 bases at J, with 8 bases between. Germline CDR1 and CDR2: MGHRA and YSYEKL. The CDR3 runs to 15 residues. This CDR3 is CASSQDRSLNTEAFF. The CDR3 region has the DNA TGCGCCAGCAGCCAAGATCGGAGTTTGAACACTGAAGCTTTCTTT.

The chain carries TRBV9 and TRBJ1-1; 8 bases are a match to TRBD1. CDR3 length: 17 amino acids. V trimming: 0 bases; J trimming: 5 bases; junction bases outside the gene matches: 12. Germline values: CDR1 SGDLS, CDR2 YYNGEE. The CDR3 is CASSVGLRQGFGTEAFF. The CDR3, as DNA: TGTGCCAGCAGCGTAGGATTGAGACAGGGGTTTGGGACTGAAGCTTTCTTT.

This clone was seen a single time. CDR3 DNA: TGCGCCAGCAGCCAAAGGGACACCGATGGCTACACCTTC. Amino acid sequence: CASSQRDTDGYTF. The genes are TRBV4-3 and TRBJ1-2; weak D call: TRBD1 (6 bases). Trimming removed 2 bases from V and 6 bases from J, with 10 bases in between. This CDR3 has 13 residues. CDR1 is LGHNA, CDR2 YSLEER, per germline.

V usage is TRBV29-1 and J usage is TRBJ2-7; 7 bases map to TRBD1. The germline V gene encodes CDR1 SQVTM and CDR2 ANQGSEA. The V gene end was trimmed by 4 bases and the J gene end by 5 bases; junction bases not matched to a gene: 5. The CDR3 has 12 residues. The CDR3 nucleotides are TGCAGCGTTGTCGACAGGGTCCACGAGCAGTACTTC. It specifies CSVVDRVHEQYF.